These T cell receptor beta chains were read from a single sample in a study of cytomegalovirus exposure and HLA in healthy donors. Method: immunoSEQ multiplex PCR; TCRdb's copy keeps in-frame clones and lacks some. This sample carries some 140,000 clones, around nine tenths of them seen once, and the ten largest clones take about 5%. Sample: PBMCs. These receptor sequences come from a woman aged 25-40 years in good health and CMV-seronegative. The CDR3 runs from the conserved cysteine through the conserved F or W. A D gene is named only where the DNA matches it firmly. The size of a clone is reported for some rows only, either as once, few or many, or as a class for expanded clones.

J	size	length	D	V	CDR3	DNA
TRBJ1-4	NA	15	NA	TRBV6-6	CASSDPDGSGEKLFF	TGTGCCAGCAGTGACCCGGATGGGTCCGGGGAAAAACTGTTTTTT
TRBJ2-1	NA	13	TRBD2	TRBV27	CASSRDYYNEQFF	TGTGCCAGCAGCCGGGACTACTACAATGAGCAGTTCTTC
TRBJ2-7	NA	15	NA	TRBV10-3	CAISGRLAGAYEQYF	TGTGCCATCAGTGGGAGATTAGCCGGGGCCTACGAGCAGTACTTC
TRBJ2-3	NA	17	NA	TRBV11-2	CASSLYGGAPSTDTQYF	TGTGCCAGCAGCTTATATGGAGGAGCACCAAGCACAGATACGCAGTATTTT
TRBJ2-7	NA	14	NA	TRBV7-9	CASSSTGRSYEQYF	TGTGCCAGCAGCTCCACAGGTCGGTCCTACGAGCAGTACTTC
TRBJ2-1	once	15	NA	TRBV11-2	CASSLAVRDYNEQFF	TGTGCCAGCAGCTTAGCGGTAAGAGATTACAATGAGCAGTTCTTC
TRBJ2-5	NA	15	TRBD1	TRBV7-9	CASSPRGQVEETQYF	TGTGCCAGCAGCCCCCGGGGACAGGTAGAGGAGACCCAGTACTTC
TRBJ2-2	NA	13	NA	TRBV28	CASSLGNTGELFF	TGTGCCAGCAGTTTGGGCAACACCGGGGAGCTGTTTTTT
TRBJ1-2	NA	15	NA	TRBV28	CASSLPGDYIYGYTF	TGTGCCAGCAGTTTACCCGGGGATTACATCTATGGCTACACCTTC
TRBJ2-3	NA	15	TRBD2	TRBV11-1	CASRPGLAGGDTQYF	TGTGCCAGCAGACCGGGACTAGCGGGAGGTGATACGCAGTATTTT
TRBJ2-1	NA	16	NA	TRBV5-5	CASSLVGLAIYNEQFF	TGTGCCAGCAGCTTGGTTGGGCTAGCCATTTACAATGAGCAGTTCTTC
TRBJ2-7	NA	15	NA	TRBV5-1	CASSLETGRSYEQYF	TGCGCCAGCAGCTTGGAAACAGGTCGCTCCTACGAGCAGTACTTC
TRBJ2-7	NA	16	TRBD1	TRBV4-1	CASSQAMRQGHYEQYF	TGCGCCAGCAGCCAAGCAATGAGACAGGGACACTACGAGCAGTACTTC
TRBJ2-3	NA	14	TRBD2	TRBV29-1	CSVAGTSKPDTQYF	TGCAGCGTGGCCGGGACTAGCAAGCCAGATACGCAGTATTTT
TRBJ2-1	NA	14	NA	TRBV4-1	CASSHTTNYNEQFF	TGCGCCAGCAGCCATACAACAAACTACAATGAGCAGTTCTTC
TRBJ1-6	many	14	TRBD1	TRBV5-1	CASSPDRGNSPLHF	TGCGCCAGCAGCCCGGACAGGGGCAATTCACCCCTCCACTTT
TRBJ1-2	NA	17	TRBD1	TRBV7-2	CASRYRDRRNRGYGYTF	TGTGCCAGCAGATACCGGGACAGGCGAAATCGGGGCTATGGCTACACCTTC
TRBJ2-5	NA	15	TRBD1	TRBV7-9	CASSLLGQAPQTQYF	TGTGCCAGCAGCTTACTAGGACAGGCCCCCCAGACCCAGTACTTC
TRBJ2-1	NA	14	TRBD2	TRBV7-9	CASRAWTSVSEQFF	TGTGCCAGCAGGGCCTGGACTAGCGTGAGTGAGCAGTTCTTC
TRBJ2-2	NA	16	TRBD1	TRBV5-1	CASSSPRQGAPGELFF	TGCGCCAGCAGCTCCCCCCGGCAGGGGGCGCCCGGGGAGCTGTTTTTT
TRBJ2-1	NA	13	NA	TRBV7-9	CASRPTGRDEQFF	TGTGCCAGCAGGCCTACAGGGCGGGATGAGCAGTTCTTC
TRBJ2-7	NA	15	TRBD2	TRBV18	CASSPGRGSSYEQYF	TGTGCCAGCTCACCAGGGCGGGGGAGCTCCTACGAGCAGTACTTC
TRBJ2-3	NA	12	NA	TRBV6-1	CASSESADTQYF	TGTGCCAGCAGTGAATCGGCAGATACGCAGTATTTT
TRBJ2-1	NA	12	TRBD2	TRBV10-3	CAISLAGAEQFF	TGTGCCATCAGCCTAGCGGGGGCTGAGCAGTTCTTC
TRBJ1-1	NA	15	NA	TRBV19	CASSNPSGGNTEAFF	TGTGCCAGTAGTAACCCCTCGGGGGGAAACACTGAAGCTTTCTTT
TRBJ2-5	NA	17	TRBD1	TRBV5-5	CASSFGGTGGYQETQYF	TGTGCCAGCAGCTTTGGAGGAACAGGGGGGTACCAAGAGACCCAGTACTTC
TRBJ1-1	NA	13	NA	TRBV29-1	CSVGRQMNTEAFF	TGCAGCGTTGGTCGACAGATGAACACTGAAGCTTTCTTT
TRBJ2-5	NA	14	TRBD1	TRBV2	CASRGGQGKETQYF	TGTGCCAGCAGAGGGGGACAGGGAAAAGAGACCCAGTACTTC
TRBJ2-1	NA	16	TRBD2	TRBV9	CASSVDRAGVPHEQFF	TGTGCCAGCAGCGTAGACAGAGCGGGGGTCCCACATGAGCAGTTCTTC
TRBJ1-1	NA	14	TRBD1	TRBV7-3	CASSRGQGNTEAFF	TGTGCCAGCAGCCGGGGACAGGGGAACACTGAAGCTTTCTTT
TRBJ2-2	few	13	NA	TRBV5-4	CASSLDYTGELFF	TGTGCCAGCAGCTTGGACTACACCGGGGAGCTGTTTTTT
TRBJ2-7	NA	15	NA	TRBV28	CASSPLGETTYEQYF	TGTGCCAGCAGTCCCCTAGGCGAGACTACCTACGAGCAGTACTTC
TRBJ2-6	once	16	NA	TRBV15	CATSRELPSGANVLTF	TGTGCCACCAGCAGAGAGCTACCTTCTGGGGCCAACGTCCTGACTTTC
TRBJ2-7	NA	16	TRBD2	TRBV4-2	CASSPPATSGGREQYF	TGTGCCAGCAGCCCCCCGGCCACTAGCGGGGGCCGCGAGCAGTACTTC